A single sample gave rise to the 30 T cell receptor beta chains below, sequenced in a study of cytomegalovirus exposure and HLA in healthy donors. Researchers ran the PCR with 60 Vbeta and 13 Jbeta primers. Only in-frame clones appear in the TCRdb table, and some are missing; sequencing was by immunoSEQ multiplex PCR. The repertoire holds about 77,000 clones, with 60% to 85% as singletons. The sample consisted of PBMCs. These receptors all stem from a man aged 40-50 years in good health and CMV-seronegative.

The chain employs TRBV9 and TRBJ2-7; tentatively, D is TRBD2 (6 bases). Germline V CDR1 and CDR2: SGDLS, YYNGEE. This CDR3 has 13 amino acids. Trimming pared 2 bases from V and 6 bases from J, leaving 12 bases between. CDR3 sequence (DNA): TGTGCCAGCAGCGTTAACGGGAGACGCGAGCAGTACTTC. This sequence encodes CASSVNGRREQYF.

This rearrangement joins TRBV7-9 to TRBJ2-5, with 9 positions matching TRBD1. The CDR3 is 13 amino acids. The germline gives CDR1 SEHNR, CDR2 FQNEAQ (reference sequence). The trim removed 5 bases at V and 3 bases at J, leaving 1 base unmatched. CDR3 in DNA: TGTGCCAGCAGCAGGGACAGGGAAGAGACCCAGTACTTC. Translation gives CASSRDREETQYF.

The CDR3 DNA is TGTGCCAGCAGCCCACAAGGGGGAGCCTACGAGCAGTACTTC. It translates to CASSPQGGAYEQYF. This sequence joins TRBV7-3 and TRBJ2-7; weak D call: TRBD1 (6 bases). This CDR3 has 14 amino acids. The V gene lost 5 bases and the J gene lost 2 bases, with 13 bases spanning the gap. Per germline, CDR1 SGHTA and CDR2 FQGTGA.

The CDR3 here is CASSTTGNTNQPQHF. In DNA, the CDR3 is TGTGCCAGTAGTACGACAGGGAATACCAATCAGCCCCAGCATTTT. This chain connects TRBV19 to TRBJ1-5; 7 bases agree with TRBD1. The CDR3 is 15 residues long. V lost 4 bases and J lost 3; bases outside the gene matches: 6. CDR1 is LNHDA and CDR2 is SQIVND in the germline V gene (reference sequence).

This clone appeared a single time. The chain carries TRBV18 and TRBJ2-1; possible D gene TRBD1, 5 bases. CDR3 size: 13 residues. In germline, CDR1 is KGHSH, CDR2 LQKENI. V was pared by 9 bases and J by 0 bases, with 9 bases between. The CDR3 protein is CASQGNSYNEQFF. The CDR3 region has the DNA TGTGCCAGTCAGGGTAACTCCTACAATGAGCAGTTCTTC.

The CDR3 sequence is CASSRGRGPYNEQFF. As DNA, the CDR3 is TGTGCCAGCAGCAGAGGGCGGGGCCCTTACAATGAGCAGTTCTTC. This chain uses TRBV7-3 with TRBJ2-1; possible D gene TRBD2, 6 bases. V gave up 5 bases and J gave up 4 bases, with 15 bases separating them. The CDR3 has 15 residues. Per germline, CDR1 SGHTA and CDR2 FQGTGA.

The chain is built from TRBV9 and TRBJ2-5, with 7 bases fitting TRBD1. The CDR3 totals 14 residues. V lost 4 bases to trimming and J lost 4 bases; unmatched junction nucleotides: 7. CDR1 is SGDLS and CDR2 is YYNGEE in the germline V gene. The CDR3 is CASSPGGMSETQYF. The CDR3 DNA is TGTGCCAGCAGCCCAGGGGGTATGTCAGAGACCCAGTACTTC. Based on the CDR3 plus reference TRBV9 and TRBJ2-5, the full variable domain is DSGVTQTPKHLITATGQRVTLRCSPRSGDLSVYWYQQSLDQGLQFLIQYYNGEERAKGNILERFSAQQFPDLHSELNLSSLELGDSALYFCASSPGGMSETQYFGPGTRLLVL.

The chain combines TRBV6-1 with TRBJ2-3, with D maybe TRBD2 (6 bases). There are 15 residues in the CDR3. Trimming pared 6 bases from V and 2 bases from J, leaving 15 bases between. In germline, CDR1 is MNHNS, CDR2 SASEGT. This chain's CDR3 is CASRNGGRDTDTQYF. CDR3 nucleotides: TGTGCCAGCAGAAACGGGGGAAGGGACACAGATACGCAGTATTTT.

This chain links TRBV5-1 with TRBJ1-4, with D perhaps TRBD1 (6 bases). Trimming removed 5 bases at V and 8 bases at J, with 19 bases between. Germline V gene sequence: CDR1 SGHRS, CDR2 YFSETQ. The CDR3 totals 15 residues. The CDR3 is CASSFGGQDSEKLFF. The CDR3 DNA follows: TGCGCCAGCAGTTTCGGGGGGCAGGATTCGGAAAAACTGTTTTTT. Combining the CDR3 with reference TRBV5-1 and TRBJ1-4 gives the whole variable domain KAGVTQTPRYLIKTRGQQVTLSCSPISGHRSVSWYQQTPGQGLQFLFEYFSETQRNKGNFPGRFSGRQFSNSRSEMNVSTLELGDSALYLCASSFGGQDSEKLFFGSGTQLSVL.

Only a few counts were recorded for this clone. The V and J genes are TRBV18 and TRBJ2-7; 9 bases map to TRBD1. Per germline, CDR1 KGHSH and CDR2 LQKENI. There are 15 residues in the CDR3. V was pared by 1 base and J by 7 bases, with 8 bases of the junction left unmatched. Written as DNA, the CDR3 is TGTGCCAGCTCACCACAACAGGGGGCCTCTTGGGAGCAGTACTTC. Protein sequence: CASSPQQGASWEQYF.

This clone has a handful of counts. The chain combines TRBV11-2 with TRBJ1-1; D is uncertain. Germline loops: CDR1 SGHAT, CDR2 FQNNGV. Trimming cost V 0 bases and J 0 bases, with 8 bases left between them. The CDR3 runs to 15 residues. This CDR3 reads CASSLDQVVNTEAFF. As DNA, the CDR3 is TGTGCCAGCAGCTTAGATCAGGTTGTGAACACTGAAGCTTTCTTT.

The V and J genes are TRBV10-3 and TRBJ1-3, with 10 bases that match TRBD1. CDR3 length: 14 residues. The junction had 5 bases not matched to a gene; V was cut back by 7 bases and J by 5 bases. Per the germline V gene, CDR1 is ENHRY and CDR2 is SYGVKD. The CDR3 nucleotides read TGTGCCATCATCGCGACAGGGGGCAGAAACACCATATATTTT. Protein sequence: CAIIATGGRNTIYF.

The V gene is TRBV27, the J gene TRBJ2-6; D call uncertain. Germline loops: CDR1 MNHEY, CDR2 SMNVEV (reference sequence). V was trimmed by 7 bases and J by 0 bases, leaving 7 bases between them. This CDR3 spans 14 amino acids. CDR3 coding DNA: TGTGCCAGCACCATCAGCTCTGGGGCCAACGTCCTGACTTTC. This encodes CASTISSGANVLTF.

This chain joins TRBV27 and TRBJ1-1; maybe TRBD1 (5 bases). Per the germline V gene, CDR1 is MNHEY and CDR2 is SMNVEV (reference sequence). The CDR3 has 14 residues. The V and J ends lost 4 bases and 1 base respectively, with 10 bases between them. The CDR3: CASSYGHRNTEAFF. The CDR3 coding sequence is TGTGCCAGCAGTTACGGACATAGGAACACTGAAGCTTTCTTT.

The chain recombines TRBV13 with TRBJ1-1; the D is unclear. The CDR3 runs to 12 residues. V was trimmed by 5 bases and J by 7 bases, leaving 11 bases between them. Germline loops: CDR1 PRHDT, CDR2 FYEKMQ (reference sequence). The CDR3 region is CASSRGYGEAFF. DNA for the CDR3: TGTGCCAGCAGCCGGGGTTACGGTGAAGCTTTCTTT.

V and J are TRBV6-1 and TRBJ2-4, with TRBD1 matching 8 bases. This CDR3 contains 15 residues. Trimming removed 0 bases from V and 3 bases from J; junction bases left unmatched: 1. CDR1 and CDR2 (germline): MNHNS, SASEGT. The CDR3 protein is CASSEATGDKNIQYF. DNA for the CDR3: TGTGCCAGCAGTGAAGCGACAGGGGACAAAAACATTCAGTACTTC.

The chain carries TRBV2 and TRBJ1-5; 10 positions match TRBD1. V shed 8 bases and J 7 bases; nucleotides not matched to a gene: 8. The V gene's germline CDR1 is SNHLY and CDR2 FYNNEI. The CDR3 is made up of 14 amino acids. The CDR3 coding sequence is TGTGCCAGCGGTCCGGGACAGGGGAGCCAGCCCCAGCATTTT. It encodes CASGPGQGSQPQHF.

The chain couples TRBV19 to TRBJ1-1; D is perhaps TRBD1 (5 bases). The CDR3 is 16 residues long. V dropped 5 bases and J dropped 1 base, with 17 bases sitting between them. Germline CDR1 and CDR2: LNHDA and SQIVND (reference sequence). This chain's CDR3 is CASSLKVGPGNTEAFF. The CDR3 coding sequence is TGTGCCAGTAGTCTAAAGGTGGGGCCGGGGAACACTGAAGCTTTCTTT.

This rearrangement joins TRBV7-3 to TRBJ2-1, with a weak D call TRBD2 (6 bases). Per the germline V gene, CDR1 is SGHTA and CDR2 is FQGTGA. V was clipped by 5 bases and J by 6 bases, with 8 bases between them. The CDR3 is made up of 12 amino acids. The CDR3 loop is CASSISGNEQFF. CDR3 in DNA: TGTGCCAGCAGCATTAGCGGCAATGAGCAGTTCTTC.

This chain links TRBV7-2 with TRBJ1-2; possible D gene TRBD1, 6 bases. Germline CDR1 is SGHTA and CDR2 is FQGNSA. This CDR3 has 13 residues. Trimming took 1 base from V and 9 from J, leaving 12 bases between them. CDR3 protein: CASSLGQGRSYTF. Written as DNA, the CDR3 is TGTGCCAGCAGCTTAGGGCAGGGGCGCAGCTACACCTTC.

V gene TRBV9 combines with J gene TRBJ2-3, with D possibly matching TRBD1 (5 bases). The V end was cut by 4 bases, the J end by 3 bases, with 21 bases between. There are 17 residues in the CDR3. Germline-derived CDR1 and CDR2 are SGDLS and YYNGEE. For the CDR3, the DNA is TGTGCCAGCAGCCCTCCTTGGGGCGACTCCTCAACAGATACGCAGTATTTT. Amino acids: CASSPPWGDSSTDTQYF.

This clone was seen only a few times. The J gene is TRBJ2-1, the V gene TRBV5-1; 9 nucleotides match TRBD1. Trimming removed 4 bases from V and 6 bases from J; junction bases left unmatched: 5. The V gene's germline CDR1 is SGHRS and CDR2 YFSETQ. The CDR3 loop spans 14 amino acids. The CDR3 nucleotides are TGCGCCAGCAGCGTGGGACAGGGAAGCAATGAGCAGTTCTTC. Translated: CASSVGQGSNEQFF.

This chain connects TRBV19 to TRBJ2-3; TRBD2 matches 7 bases. The CDR3 sequence is 14 residues long. V gave up 5 bases and J gave up 6 bases; unmatched junction bases: 8. CDR1 and CDR2 (germline): LNHDA, SQIVND (reference sequence). The DNA of the CDR3 is TGTGCCAGTAGTCTCAGCGGGATTTTTGATACGCAGTATTTT. Residues: CASSLSGIFDTQYF.

Details on this clone: A junction end diverges from the germline sequence, so it may reflect a read error. The sample carries other DNA sequences with the same CDR3. The gene calls are TRBV5-1 and TRBJ2-2, with 13 positions matching TRBD2. The CDR3 sequence is 18 residues long. Germline CDR1 reads SGHRS; CDR2 reads YFSETQ. The CDR3 DNA sequence: TGCGCCAGCAGCTTGGGGACTAGCGGGAGTCGATACACTGGGGAGCTGTTTTTT. It translates to CASSLGTSGSRYTGELFF.

This clone was observed a few times. This rearrangement joins TRBV6-6 to TRBJ1-3, with 7 bases that match TRBD1. The V gene end was trimmed by 6 bases and the J gene end by 5 bases; junction bases not matched to a gene: 10. The CDR3 has 15 residues. From germline, CDR1 is MNHNY and CDR2 SVGAGI (reference sequence). The CDR3 here is CASRPDREGRNTIYF. CDR3 bases: TGTGCCAGCAGACCAGACAGGGAAGGAAGAAACACCATATATTTT.

This sequence joins TRBV25-1 and TRBJ1-1, with D maybe TRBD1 (6 bases). CDR3 length: 15 residues. Per the germline V gene, CDR1 is MGHDK and CDR2 is SYGVNS. V was pared by 1 base and J by 5 bases, with 14 bases between. The CDR3 spells CASSESVTGLTEAFF. CDR3 DNA: TGTGCCAGCAGTGAATCAGTGACAGGACTGACTGAAGCTTTCTTT.

The gene calls are TRBV2 and TRBJ2-4, with TRBD1 as a possible D gene (5 bases). The germline gives CDR1 SNHLY, CDR2 FYNNEI. The CDR3 sequence is 16 residues long. V lost 1 base to trimming and J lost 1 base, with 11 bases between them. The CDR3 loop reads CASSEEGARAKNIQYF. CDR3 DNA sequence: TGTGCCAGCAGTGAAGAAGGGGCAAGGGCCAAAAACATTCAGTACTTC.

This clone was detected once. The chain couples TRBV7-8 to TRBJ2-4, with 7 bases aligning to TRBD2. Trimming at V came to 5 bases and at J to 3 bases, leaving 7 bases not matched to a gene. The CDR3 runs 15 residues. Germline CDR1 reads SGHVS; CDR2 reads FQNEAQ. The CDR3 is CASSPPGGLKNIQYF. The CDR3 nucleotides are TGTGCCAGCAGCCCGCCGGGGGGACTCAAAAACATTCAGTACTTC.

The V and J genes are TRBV7-3 and TRBJ2-1, with D maybe TRBD1 (6 bases). The CDR3 has 15 residues. Germline lookup yields CDR1 SGHTA and CDR2 FQGTGA. With 3 bases removed from V and 0 bases from J, the gap between germline ends came to 9 bases. Here the CDR3 reads CASSLSQGSYNEQFF. The CDR3, as DNA: TGTGCCAGCAGCTTGTCACAGGGCTCCTACAATGAGCAGTTCTTC.

As to this clone: In the same sample, other DNA sequences code for this CDR3. The chain couples TRBV28 to TRBJ1-1; D may be TRBD1 (6 bases). The CDR3 loop spans 13 amino acids. The V gene lost 7 bases and the J gene lost 0 bases, with 9 bases spanning the gap. CDR1 and CDR2 (germline): MDHEN, SYDVKM. DNA of the CDR3: TGTGCCAGCAAGAGGACAGTGAACACTGAAGCTTTCTTT. As protein: CASKRTVNTEAFF. Combining the CDR3 with reference TRBV28 and TRBJ1-1 gives the whole variable domain DVKVTQSSRYLVKRTGEKVFLECVQDMDHENMFWYRQDPGLGLRLIYFSYDVKMKEKGDIPEGYSVSREKKERFSLILESASTNQTSMYLCASKRTVNTEAFFGQGTRLTVV.